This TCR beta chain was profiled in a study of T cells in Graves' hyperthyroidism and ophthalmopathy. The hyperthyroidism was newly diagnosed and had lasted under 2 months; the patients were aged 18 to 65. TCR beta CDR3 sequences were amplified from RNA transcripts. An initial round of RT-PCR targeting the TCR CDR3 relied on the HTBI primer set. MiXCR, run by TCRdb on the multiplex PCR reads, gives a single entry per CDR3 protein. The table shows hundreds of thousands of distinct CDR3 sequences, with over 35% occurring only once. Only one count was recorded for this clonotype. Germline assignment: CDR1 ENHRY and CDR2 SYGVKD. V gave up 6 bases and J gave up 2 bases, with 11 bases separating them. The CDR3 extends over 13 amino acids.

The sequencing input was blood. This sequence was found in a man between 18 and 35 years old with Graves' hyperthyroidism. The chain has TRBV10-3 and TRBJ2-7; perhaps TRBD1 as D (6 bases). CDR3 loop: CAISLDRPYEQYF. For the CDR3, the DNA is TGTGCCATCAGCTTGGACAGACCCTACGAGCAGTACTTC.